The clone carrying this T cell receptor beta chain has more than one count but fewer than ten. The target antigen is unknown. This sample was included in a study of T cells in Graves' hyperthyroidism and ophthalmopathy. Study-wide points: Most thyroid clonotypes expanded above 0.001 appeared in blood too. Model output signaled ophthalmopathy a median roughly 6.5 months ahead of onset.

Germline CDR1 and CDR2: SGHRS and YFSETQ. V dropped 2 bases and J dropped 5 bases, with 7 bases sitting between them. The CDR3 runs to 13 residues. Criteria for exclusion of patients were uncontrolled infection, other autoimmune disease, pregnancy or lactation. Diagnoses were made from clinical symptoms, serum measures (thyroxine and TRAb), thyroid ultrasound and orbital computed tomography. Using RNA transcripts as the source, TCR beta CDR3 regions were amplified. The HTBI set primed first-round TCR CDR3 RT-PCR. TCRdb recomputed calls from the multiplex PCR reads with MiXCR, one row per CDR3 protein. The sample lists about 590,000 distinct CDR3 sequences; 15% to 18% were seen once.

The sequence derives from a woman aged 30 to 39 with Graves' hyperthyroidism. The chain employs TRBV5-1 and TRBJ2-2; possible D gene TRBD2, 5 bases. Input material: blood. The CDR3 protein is CASSFSATGELFF. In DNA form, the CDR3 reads TGCGCCAGCAGCTTTAGCGCAACCGGGGAGCTGTTTTTT.